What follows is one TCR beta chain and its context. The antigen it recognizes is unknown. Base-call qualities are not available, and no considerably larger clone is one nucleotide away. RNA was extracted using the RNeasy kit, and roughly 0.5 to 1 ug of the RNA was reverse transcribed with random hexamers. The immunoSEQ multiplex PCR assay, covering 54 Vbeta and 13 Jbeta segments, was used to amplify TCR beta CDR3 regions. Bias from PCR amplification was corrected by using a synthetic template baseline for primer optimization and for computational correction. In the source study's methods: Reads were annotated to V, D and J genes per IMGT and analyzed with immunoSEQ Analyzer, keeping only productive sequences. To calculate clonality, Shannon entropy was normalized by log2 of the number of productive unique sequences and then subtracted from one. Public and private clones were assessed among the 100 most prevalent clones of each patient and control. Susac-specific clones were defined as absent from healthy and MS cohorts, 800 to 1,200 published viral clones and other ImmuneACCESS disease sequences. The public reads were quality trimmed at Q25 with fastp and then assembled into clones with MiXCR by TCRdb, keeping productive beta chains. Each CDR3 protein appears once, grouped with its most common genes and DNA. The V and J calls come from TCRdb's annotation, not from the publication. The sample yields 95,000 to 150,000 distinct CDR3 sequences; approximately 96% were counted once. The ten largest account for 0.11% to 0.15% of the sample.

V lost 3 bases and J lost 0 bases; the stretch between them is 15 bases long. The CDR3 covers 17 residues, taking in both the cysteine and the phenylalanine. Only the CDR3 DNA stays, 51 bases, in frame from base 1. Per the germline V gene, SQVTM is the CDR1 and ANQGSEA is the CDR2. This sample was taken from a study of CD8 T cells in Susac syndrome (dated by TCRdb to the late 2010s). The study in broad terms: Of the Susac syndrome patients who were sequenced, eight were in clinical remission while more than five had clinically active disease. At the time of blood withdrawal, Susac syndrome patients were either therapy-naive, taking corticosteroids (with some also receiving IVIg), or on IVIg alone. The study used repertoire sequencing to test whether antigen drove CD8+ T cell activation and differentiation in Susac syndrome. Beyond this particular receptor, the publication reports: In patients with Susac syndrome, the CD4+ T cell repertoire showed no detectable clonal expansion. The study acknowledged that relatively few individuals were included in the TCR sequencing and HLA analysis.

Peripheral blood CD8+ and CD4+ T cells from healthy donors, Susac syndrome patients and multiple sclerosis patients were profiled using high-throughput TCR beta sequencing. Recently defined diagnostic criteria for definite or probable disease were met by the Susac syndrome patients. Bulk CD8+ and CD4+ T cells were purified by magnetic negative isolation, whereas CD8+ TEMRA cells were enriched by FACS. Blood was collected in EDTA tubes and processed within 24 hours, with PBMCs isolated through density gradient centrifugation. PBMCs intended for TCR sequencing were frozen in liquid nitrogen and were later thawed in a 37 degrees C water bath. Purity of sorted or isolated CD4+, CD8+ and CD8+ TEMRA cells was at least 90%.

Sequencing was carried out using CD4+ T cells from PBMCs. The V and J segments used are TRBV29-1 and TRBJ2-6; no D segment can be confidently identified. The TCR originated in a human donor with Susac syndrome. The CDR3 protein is CSVDSTRRTSGANVLTF. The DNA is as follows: TGCAGCGTTGATTCGACAAGGAGAACCTCTGGGGCCAACGTCCTGACTTTC. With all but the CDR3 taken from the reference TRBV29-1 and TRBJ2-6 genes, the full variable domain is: SAVISQKPSRDICQRGTSLTIQCQVDSQVTMMFWYRQQPGQSLTLIATANQGSEATYESGFVIDKFPISRPNLTFSTLTVSNMSPEDSSIYLCSVDSTRRTSGANVLTFGAGSRLTVL.